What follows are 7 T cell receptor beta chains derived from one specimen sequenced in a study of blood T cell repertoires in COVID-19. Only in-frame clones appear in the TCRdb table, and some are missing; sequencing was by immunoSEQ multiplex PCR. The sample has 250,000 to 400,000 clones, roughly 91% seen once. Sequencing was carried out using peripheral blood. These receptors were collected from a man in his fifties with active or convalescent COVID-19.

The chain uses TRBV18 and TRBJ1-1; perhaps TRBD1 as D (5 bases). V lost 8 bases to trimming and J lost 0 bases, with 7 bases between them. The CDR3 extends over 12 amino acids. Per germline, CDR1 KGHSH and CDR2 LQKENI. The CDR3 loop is CASARVNTEAFF. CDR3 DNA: TGTGCCAGCGCCAGGGTGAACACTGAAGCTTTCTTT.

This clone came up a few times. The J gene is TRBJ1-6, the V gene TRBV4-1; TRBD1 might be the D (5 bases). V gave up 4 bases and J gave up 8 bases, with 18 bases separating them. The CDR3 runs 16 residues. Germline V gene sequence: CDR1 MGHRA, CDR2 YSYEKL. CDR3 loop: CASSRGGARGYSPLHF. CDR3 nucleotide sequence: TGCGCCAGCAGCCGAGGTGGGGCGCGGGGTTATTCACCCCTCCACTTT.

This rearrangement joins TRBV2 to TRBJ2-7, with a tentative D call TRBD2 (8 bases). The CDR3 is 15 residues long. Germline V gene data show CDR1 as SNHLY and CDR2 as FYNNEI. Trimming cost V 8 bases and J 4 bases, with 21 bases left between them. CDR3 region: CASSTGGTVGYEQYF. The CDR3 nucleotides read TGTGCCAGCTCCACGGGGGGGACAGTGGGTTACGAGCAGTACTTC.

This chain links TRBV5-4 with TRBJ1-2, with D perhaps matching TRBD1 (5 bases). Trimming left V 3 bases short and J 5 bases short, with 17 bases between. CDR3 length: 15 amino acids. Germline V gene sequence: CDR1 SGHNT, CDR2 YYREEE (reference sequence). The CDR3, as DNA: TGTGCCAGCAGCTCCCGCGAGCAGGGTGAATATGGCTACACCTTC. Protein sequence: CASSSREQGEYGYTF.

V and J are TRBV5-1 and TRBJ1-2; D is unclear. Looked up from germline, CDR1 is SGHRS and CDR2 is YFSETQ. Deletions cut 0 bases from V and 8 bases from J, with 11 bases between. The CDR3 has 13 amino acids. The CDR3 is CASSLEAAAGYTF. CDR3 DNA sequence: TGCGCCAGCAGCTTGGAGGCGGCGGCCGGCTACACCTTC.

The CDR3 nucleotides read TGTGCCAGCAGTGAACAGGGATGGGGCTACACCTTC. It yields the protein CASSEQGWGYTF. The chain carries TRBV2 and TRBJ1-2; D possibly corresponds to TRBD1 (5 bases). Trimming took off 2 bases at V and 8 bases at J, with 9 bases between the two ends. CDR3 size: 12 residues. Per the germline V gene, CDR1 is SNHLY and CDR2 is FYNNEI. The full variable domain, completed using reference TRBV2 and TRBJ1-2, is EPEVTQTPSHQVTQMGQEVILRCVPISNHLYFYWYRQILGQKVEFLVSFYNNEISEKSEIFDDQFSVERPDGSNFTLKIRSTKLEDSAMYFCASSEQGWGYTFGSGTRLTVV.

The CDR3 loop is CASSRTGQENTGELFF. In nucleotides, the CDR3 is TGTGCCAGCAGCCGCACGGGACAGGAAAACACCGGGGAGCTGTTTTTT. The rearrangement uses TRBV7-2 and TRBJ2-2, with 8 bases fitting TRBD1. Trimming cost V 5 bases and J 2 bases; bases outside gene matches: 7. This CDR3 is built from 16 residues. The V gene's germline CDR1 is SGHTA and CDR2 FQGNSA.